This T cell receptor beta chain was recovered during a study of Ad26.COV2.S vaccination and SARS-CoV-2 variants. This clone has at least ten counts. Generated by immunoSEQ multiplex PCR, the TCRdb table keeps only in-frame clones and is missing some. The data contain approximately 420,000 clones, around 89% of them singletons. Treatment denoted: about 20 received Ad26.COV2.S at low or high dose, single or two shots; about five received placebo; per-sample allocation not given. Day 63 following the first vaccine or placebo injection was when the samples were taken. The CDR3 loop spans 15 amino acids. The ends lost 1 base at V and 1 base at J; junction bases unmatched: 2. Germline V CDR1 and CDR2: MNHNS, SASEGT.

This receptor was taken from a person between 18 and 60 years old who received the Ad26.COV2.S COVID-19 vaccine or a placebo. Material: peripheral blood, obtained in a trial of Ad26.COV2.S vaccine versus placebo. The chain couples TRBV6-1 to TRBJ2-7, with TRBD2 matching 9 bases. The CDR3 here is CASSEGGGGSYEQYF. The CDR3 coding sequence is TGTGCCAGCAGTGAAGGCGGGGGGGGATCCTACGAGCAGTACTTC.